These 29 T cell receptor beta chains originate from one sample sequenced in a study of EBV T-cell therapy then PD-1 blockade in nasopharyngeal carcinoma. The table came from immunoSEQ multiplex PCR; TCRdb's copy has only in-frame clones and leaves some out. The sample includes tens of thousands of clones, over 75% seen only once; the top ten take approximately 28%. The antigens of these receptors remain unknown. The treatment is: AdE1-LMPpoly-expanded autologous EBV-specific T-cell therapy followed by anti-PD-1 nivolumab. The source was CD8+ T cells from blood, collected between days 55 and 70 from a patient whose treatment included autologous EBV-specific T cells and nivolumab. The receptors here all came from a man in his forties with nasopharyngeal carcinoma.

The chain uses TRBV3-1 (or the pseudogene TRBV3-2) and TRBJ2-2; D unclear. The CDR3 consists of 13 residues. Trimming removed 4 bases at V and 8 bases at J, with 11 bases between. Germline V gene lookup returns CDR1 LGHDT and CDR2 YNNKEL (reference sequence). In DNA form, the CDR3 reads TGTGCCAGCAGCCCCTACACTACTGGGGAGCTGTTTTTT. It is translated as CASSPYTTGELFF.

The genes are TRBV5-1 and TRBJ1-4; TRBD1 aligns across 8 bases. The trim removed 5 bases at V and 5 bases at J, leaving 5 bases unmatched. This CDR3 region has 14 residues. Looked up from germline, CDR1 is SGHRS and CDR2 is YFSETQ. CDR3 bases: TGCGCCAGCAGTAACAGGGGGGCAAATGAAAAACTGTTTTTT. Translated, it gives CASSNRGANEKLFF.

This clone was observed at least ten times. This chain connects TRBV6-5 to TRBJ2-7, with TRBD1 identical over 9 bases. V shed 8 bases and J 6 bases; nucleotides not matched to a gene: 14. CDR3 length equals 15 residues. Germline CDR1 and CDR2: MNHEY and SVGAGI. CDR3 coding DNA: TGTGCCAGCGATTGGTTACAGGGGGCTCTGGGCGAGCAGTACTTC. Translating it yields CASDWLQGALGEQYF.

V and J are TRBV27 and TRBJ2-1; no firm D call. V was cut by 4 bases and J by 9 bases, with 13 bases left in between. This CDR3 contains 13 residues. In germline, CDR1 is MNHEY, CDR2 SMNVEV (reference sequence). CDR3 in amino acids: CASSSLLRSEQFF. The CDR3, as DNA: TGTGCCAGCAGTTCCTTACTTAGGAGTGAGCAGTTCTTC.

This chain connects TRBV28 to TRBJ2-1; a weak D match, TRBD1 (5 bases). The CDR3 is 13 residues long. Germline V gene data show CDR1 as MDHEN and CDR2 as SYDVKM. Trimming took off 8 bases at V and 7 bases at J, with 15 bases between the two ends. The CDR3 reads CASEGALANEQFF. CDR3 DNA: TGTGCCAGCGAAGGGGCGTTGGCTAATGAGCAGTTCTTC.

This chain connects TRBV19 to TRBJ1-6; D not certain. Germline V gives CDR1 LNHDA, CDR2 SQIVND (reference sequence). CDR3 length: 17 amino acids. Trimming left V 5 bases short and J 5 bases short, with 19 bases between. In DNA, the CDR3 is TGTGCCAGTAGTCTAACCATCCCTTCTAAACATAATTCACCCCTCCACTTT. The encoded protein is CASSLTIPSKHNSPLHF. The full variable domain, completed using reference TRBV19 and TRBJ1-6, is DGGITQSPKYLFRKEGQNVTLSCEQNLNHDAMYWYRQDPGQGLRLIYYSQIVNDFQKGDIAEGYSVSREKKESFPLTVTSAQKNPTAFYLCASSLTIPSKHNSPLHFGNGTRLTVT.

The gene calls are TRBV7-3 and TRBJ2-2; D not resolved. V lost 4 bases to trimming and J lost 1 base, with 7 bases between them. CDR3 length equals 14 residues. Germline V gene data show CDR1 as SGHTA and CDR2 as FQGTGA. The CDR3 loop is CASSSWGNTGELFF. Written as DNA, the CDR3 is TGTGCCAGCAGCTCATGGGGGAACACCGGGGAGCTGTTTTTT.

CDR3 sequence: CASSGQYLTVYGYTF. The DNA of the CDR3 is TGTGCCAGCAGCGGACAATATTTAACAGTCTATGGCTACACCTTC. This rearrangement joins TRBV9 to TRBJ1-2; D call uncertain. The germline CDR1 and CDR2 sequences are SGDLS and YYNGEE. V lost 3 bases and J lost 4, with 16 bases in between. This CDR3 comprises 15 residues. Variable domain in full (rest from reference TRBV9 and TRBJ1-2): DSGVTQTPKHLITATGQRVTLRCSPRSGDLSVYWYQQSLDQGLQFLIQYYNGEERAKGNILERFSAQQFPDLHSELNLSSLELGDSALYFCASSGQYLTVYGYTFGSGTRLTVV.

The J gene is TRBJ1-2, the V gene TRBV5-1, with TRBD1 matching 9 bases. The CDR3 consists of 17 residues. The V segment lost 0 bases and the J segment 6 bases; nucleotides outside the gene matches: 12. Germline CDR1 reads SGHRS; CDR2 reads YFSETQ. CDR3 in amino acids: CASSLGGTGLILDGYTF. For the CDR3, the DNA is TGCGCCAGCAGCTTGGGAGGGACAGGGCTTATTTTAGATGGCTACACCTTC.

This clone was recorded once. This rearrangement joins TRBV5-1 to TRBJ1-2; no firm D call. V was pared by 2 bases and J by 8 bases, with 19 bases between. The CDR3 is made up of 15 amino acids. Germline loops: CDR1 SGHRS, CDR2 YFSETQ. The CDR3 DNA sequence: TGCGCCAGCAGCTTCATAGAGGGCTGGTCGTCCGGCTACACCTTC. It codes for CASSFIEGWSSGYTF.

This clone rates as medium-sized. The V call is TRBV28, the J call TRBJ2-2; TRBD1 might be the D (6 bases). CDR3 size: 14 residues. V dropped 5 bases and J dropped 7 bases, with 14 bases sitting between them. CDR1 MDHEN and CDR2 SYDVKM come from the germline V gene. The CDR3 region has the DNA TGTGCCAGCAGTCTCGAAGGACAGTACGGGGAGCTGTTTTTT. It encodes CASSLEGQYGELFF.

In this sample, this clone is large. The chain employs TRBV25-1 and TRBJ2-1; D ambiguous. Germline V gene data show CDR1 as MGHDK and CDR2 as SYGVNS. This CDR3 has 11 amino acids. Trimming removed 7 bases from V and 6 bases from J, with 7 bases in between. CDR3 in DNA: TGTGCCAGCACCCCGGGCAATGAGCAGTTCTTC. Translated: CASTPGNEQFF.

The chain recombines TRBV6-5 with TRBJ2-5, with D unclear. The V and J ends lost 2 bases and 5 bases respectively, with 12 bases between them. This CDR3 spans 14 amino acids. The germline V gene encodes CDR1 MNHEY and CDR2 SVGAGI. CDR3 residues: CASSYPPGSETQYF. The CDR3 DNA reads as TGTGCCAGCAGTTACCCTCCAGGATCGGAGACCCAGTACTTC.

In this sample, this clone turned up once. V gene TRBV6-5 combines with J gene TRBJ1-2; tentative D call: TRBD1 (5 bases). Germline values: CDR1 MNHEY, CDR2 SVGAGI. Trimming left V 5 bases short and J 7 bases short, with 11 bases between. This CDR3 comprises 12 residues. The CDR3 is CASSPVGGGYTF. DNA for the CDR3: TGTGCCAGCAGTCCGGTGGGGGGTGGCTACACCTTC.

This clone has more than one count but fewer than ten. The sample holds other DNA sequences that translate to the same CDR3. This chain links TRBV5-1 with TRBJ1-1; D ambiguous. The CDR3 is 15 residues long. Trimming took 0 bases from V and 1 from J, leaving 10 bases between them. From germline, CDR1 is SGHRS and CDR2 YFSETQ. The CDR3 sequence is CASSLEGRGNTEAFF. The DNA of the CDR3 is TGCGCCAGCAGCTTGGAAGGGCGCGGGAACACTGAAGCTTTCTTT.

By sample share, this clone is medium-sized. The rearrangement joins TRBV6-6 to TRBJ2-7; TRBD1 agrees at 11 bases. Losses at the gene ends were 2 bases for V and 3 bases for J; bases not matched to a gene: 3. This CDR3 region has 15 residues. The germline V gene encodes CDR1 MNHNY and CDR2 SVGAGI (reference sequence). The CDR3 loop is CASSYGTGGFYEQYF. CDR3 in DNA: TGTGCCAGCAGTTACGGGACAGGGGGTTTCTACGAGCAGTACTTC.

The V call is TRBV2, the J call TRBJ1-2; D not resolved. Trimming shortened V by 10 bases and J by 6 bases, and 18 bases separated the two germline ends. Germline CDR1 SNHLY, CDR2 FYNNEI. This CDR3 is 13 amino acids long. In nucleotides, the CDR3 is TGTGCCACCCCCGGAGAGATGCGGAATGGCTACACCTTC. Its protein is CATPGEMRNGYTF.

Worth noting for this clone: Germline is not matched at one junction end, which may reflect a read error. The CDR3, as DNA: TGTGCCAGCAGTGTACTCACAGGGTCTGAGGCTTTCTTT. Translating it yields CASSVLTGSEAFF. V usage is TRBV12-3 or TRBV12-4 and J usage is TRBJ1-1, with D maybe TRBD1 (6 bases). The CDR3 runs 13 residues.

V is TRBV12-3 or TRBV12-4 and J is TRBJ2-7; either TRBD1 or TRBD2 may fit D (7 bases each). This CDR3 spans 12 amino acids. The ends were cut back, 5 bases at V and 4 bases at J, with 9 bases in the middle. The CDR3 DNA reads as TGTGCCAGCAGTCAGGGGGGGTACGAGCAGTACTTC. Its protein is CASSQGGYEQYF.

The chain carries TRBV6-5 and TRBJ2-1, with D unclear. The germline V gene has CDR1 MNHEY and CDR2 SVGAGI. The CDR3 is made up of 16 amino acids. V lost 0 bases, J lost 4 bases, and 13 bases lay in between. DNA of the CDR3: TGTGCCAGCAGTTACTCAGGATTCCTCTCGTACAATGAGCAGTTCTTC. This sequence encodes CASSYSGFLSYNEQFF.

This clone appeared a single time. In DNA form, the CDR3 reads TGTGCCAGCAGCTTACGAGGACAGCAAGAGACCCAGTACTTC. It yields the protein CASSLRGQQETQYF. This chain connects TRBV7-9 to TRBJ2-5, with D possibly being TRBD1 (6 bases). The length of the CDR3 is 14 residues. The V gene lost 2 bases and the J gene lost 2 bases, with 9 bases spanning the gap. Germline assignment: CDR1 SEHNR and CDR2 FQNEAQ (reference sequence).

This clone showed up just once. The same CDR3 can be traced to other DNA sequences in this sample. The chain employs TRBV13 and TRBJ1-2; 7 nucleotides line up with TRBD1. CDR3 size: 14 residues. J gave up 3 bases and V 0 bases, and 1 base lay outside the gene matches. The germline CDR1 and CDR2 sequences are PRHDT and FYEKMQ (reference sequence). CDR3 sequence reads: CASSLGTGDYGYTF. The DNA of the CDR3 is TGTGCCAGCAGCTTAGGTACAGGGGACTATGGCTACACCTTC.

The chain employs TRBV3-1 (or the pseudogene TRBV3-2) and TRBJ2-1, with unresolved D. The CDR3 has 18 amino acids. Germline CDR1 reads LGHDT; CDR2 reads YNNKEL (reference sequence). V lost 8 bases and J lost 2, with 25 bases in between. The CDR3, as DNA: TGTGCCAGCCCCCATCAAGTAGGCTCCGCTATTCCCTACAATGAGCAGTTCTTC. Amino acid sequence: CASPHQVGSAIPYNEQFF.

The chain recombines TRBV20-1 with TRBJ1-2; no firm D call. Germline CDR1 is DFQATT and CDR2 is SNEGSKA (reference sequence). Trimming stripped 3 bases from V and 5 bases from J, with 13 bases between. The CDR3 extends over 13 amino acids. The CDR3 DNA is TGCAGTGCTAGTCTCGAAGGTGAATATGGCTACACCTTC. Translated, it gives CSASLEGEYGYTF.

The rearrangement links TRBV4-3 to TRBJ2-2; D uncertain. The CDR3 extends over 15 amino acids. Germline V gene sequence: CDR1 LGHNA, CDR2 YSLEER. V was pared by 0 bases and J by 4 bases, with 9 bases between. The CDR3 DNA sequence: TGCGCCAGCAGCCAAGAAGGGTCAGGCACCGGGGAGCTGTTTTTT. Translated: CASSQEGSGTGELFF.

The V and J genes are TRBV13 and TRBJ2-5; D is unclear. CDR3 length: 11 residues. From germline, CDR1 is PRHDT and CDR2 FYEKMQ (reference sequence). With 5 bases removed from V and 6 bases from J, the gap between germline ends came to 7 bases. The chain's CDR3 is CASSPRKTQYF. CDR3 DNA: TGTGCCAGCAGCCCCCGAAAGACCCAGTACTTC.

This chain connects TRBV7-9 to TRBJ2-6; D is possibly TRBD1 (6 bases). The CDR3 is 15 residues long. The V gene lost 4 bases and the J gene lost 6 bases, with 13 bases spanning the gap. Germline V gene sequence: CDR1 SEHNR, CDR2 FQNEAQ (reference sequence). The CDR3 sequence is CASSSDRFTANVLTF. CDR3 bases: TGTGCCAGCAGCTCCGACAGGTTTACGGCCAACGTCCTGACTTTC. Combining the CDR3 with reference TRBV7-9 and TRBJ2-6 gives the whole variable domain DTGVSQNPRHKITKRGQNVTFRCDPISEHNRLYWYRQTLGQGPEFLTYFQNEAQLEKSRLLSDRFSAERPKGSFSTLEIQRTEQGDSAMYLCASSSDRFTANVLTFGAGSRLTVL.

This clone is a singleton in its sample. CDR3 DNA sequence: TGTGCCAGCAGCCCGTGGGGACGTACGCAGTATTTT. Translated, it gives CASSPWGRTQYF. J is TRBJ2-3 and V is TRBV9; tentatively, D is TRBD1 or TRBD2 (5 bases each). The germline V gene encodes CDR1 SGDLS and CDR2 YYNGEE. The CDR3 extends over 12 amino acids. Trimming stripped 4 bases from V and 8 bases from J, with 11 bases between.

The chain uses TRBV6-2 or TRBV6-3 and TRBJ2-1; D might be TRBD2 (6 bases). CDR1 is MNHEY and CDR2 is SVGEGT in the germline V gene. The CDR3 contains 15 residues. Trimming left V 0 bases short and J 4 bases short, with 10 bases between. The DNA of the CDR3 is TGTGCCAGCAGTTACTCGGAGCGGGTGTACAATGAGCAGTTCTTC. Its translation: CASSYSERVYNEQFF.